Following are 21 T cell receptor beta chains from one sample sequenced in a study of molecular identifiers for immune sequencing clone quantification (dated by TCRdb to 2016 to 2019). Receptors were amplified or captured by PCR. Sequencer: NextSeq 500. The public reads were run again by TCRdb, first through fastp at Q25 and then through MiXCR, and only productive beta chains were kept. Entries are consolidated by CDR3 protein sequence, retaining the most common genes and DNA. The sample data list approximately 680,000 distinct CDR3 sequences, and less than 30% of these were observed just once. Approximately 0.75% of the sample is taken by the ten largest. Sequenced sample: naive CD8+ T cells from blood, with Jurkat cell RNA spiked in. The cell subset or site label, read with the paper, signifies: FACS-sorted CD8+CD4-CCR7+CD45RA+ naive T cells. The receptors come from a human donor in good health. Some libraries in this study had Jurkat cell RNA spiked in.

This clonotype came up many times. For the CDR3, the DNA is TGTGCCAGCAGCTCCGGGACAGGGGCCTACGAGCAGTACTTC. This sequence encodes CASSSGTGAYEQYF. The chain uses TRBV19 and TRBJ2-7; 10 bases are a match to TRBD1. The CDR3 extends over 14 amino acids. CDR1 LNHDA and CDR2 SQIVND come from the germline V gene (reference sequence). Trimming at V came to 9 bases and at J to 2 bases, leaving 7 bases not matched to a gene.

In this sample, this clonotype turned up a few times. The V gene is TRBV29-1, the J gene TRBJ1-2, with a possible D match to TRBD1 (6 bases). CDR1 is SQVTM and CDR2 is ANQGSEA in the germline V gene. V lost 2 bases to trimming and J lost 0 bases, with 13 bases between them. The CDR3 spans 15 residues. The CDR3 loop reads CSVEIQGPANYGYTF. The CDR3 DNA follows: TGCAGCGTTGAAATTCAGGGGCCAGCTAACTATGGCTACACCTTC.

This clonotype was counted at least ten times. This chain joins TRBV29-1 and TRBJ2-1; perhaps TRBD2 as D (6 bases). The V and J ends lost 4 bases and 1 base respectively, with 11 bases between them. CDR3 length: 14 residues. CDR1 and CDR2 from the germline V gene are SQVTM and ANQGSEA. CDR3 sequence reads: CSVVLRDSYNEQFF. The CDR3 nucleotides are TGCAGCGTTGTATTGCGGGATTCCTACAATGAGCAGTTCTTC.

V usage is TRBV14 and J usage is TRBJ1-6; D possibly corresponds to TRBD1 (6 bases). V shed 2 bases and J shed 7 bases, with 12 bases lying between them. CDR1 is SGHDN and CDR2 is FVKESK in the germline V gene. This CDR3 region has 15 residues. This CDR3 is CASSQSRGVNSPLHF. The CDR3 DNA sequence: TGTGCCAGCAGCCAATCCAGGGGAGTGAATTCACCCCTCCACTTT.

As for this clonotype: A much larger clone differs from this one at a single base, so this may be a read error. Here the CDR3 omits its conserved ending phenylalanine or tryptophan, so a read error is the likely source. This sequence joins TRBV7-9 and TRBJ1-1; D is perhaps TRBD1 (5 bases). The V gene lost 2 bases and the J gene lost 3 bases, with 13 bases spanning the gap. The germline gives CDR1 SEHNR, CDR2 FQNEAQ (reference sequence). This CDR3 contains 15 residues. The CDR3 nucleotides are TGTGCCAGCAGCTTAAATATTAGAGGGGACACTGAAGCTTTCTCT. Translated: CASSLNIRGDTEAFS.

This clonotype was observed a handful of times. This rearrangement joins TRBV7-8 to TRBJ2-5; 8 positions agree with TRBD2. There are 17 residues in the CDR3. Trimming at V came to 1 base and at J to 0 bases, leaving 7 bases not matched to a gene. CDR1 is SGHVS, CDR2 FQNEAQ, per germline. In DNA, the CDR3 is TGTGCCAGCAGCTTAGGGGGACTAGGGGCGTACCAAGAGACCCAGTACTTC. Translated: CASSLGGLGAYQETQYF.

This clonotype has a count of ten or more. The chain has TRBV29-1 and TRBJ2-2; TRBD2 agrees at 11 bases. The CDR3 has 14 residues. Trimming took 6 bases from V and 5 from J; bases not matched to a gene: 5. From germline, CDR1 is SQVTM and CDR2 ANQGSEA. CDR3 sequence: CSVRGTSGTGELFF. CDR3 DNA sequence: TGCAGCGTCCGGGGGACTAGCGGTACCGGGGAGCTGTTTTTT.

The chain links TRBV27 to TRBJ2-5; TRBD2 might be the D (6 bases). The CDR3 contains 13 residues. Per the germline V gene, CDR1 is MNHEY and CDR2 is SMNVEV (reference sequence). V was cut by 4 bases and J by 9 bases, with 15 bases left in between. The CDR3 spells CASSSLFGEAQYF. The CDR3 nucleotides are TGTGCCAGCAGTTCCTTATTCGGGGAGGCCCAGTACTTC.

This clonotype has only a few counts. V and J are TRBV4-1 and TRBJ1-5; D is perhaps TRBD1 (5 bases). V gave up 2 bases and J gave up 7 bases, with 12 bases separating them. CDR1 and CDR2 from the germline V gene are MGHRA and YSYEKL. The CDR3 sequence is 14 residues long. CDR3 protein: CASSQQGRGQPQHF. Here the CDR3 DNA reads TGCGCCAGCAGCCAACAGGGACGCGGGCAGCCCCAGCATTTT.

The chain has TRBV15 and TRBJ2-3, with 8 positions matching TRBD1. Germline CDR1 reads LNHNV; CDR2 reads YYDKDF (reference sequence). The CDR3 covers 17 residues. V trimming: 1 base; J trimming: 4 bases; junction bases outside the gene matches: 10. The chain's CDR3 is CATSRVLSGGGADTQYF. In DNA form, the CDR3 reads TGTGCCACCAGCAGAGTACTCTCAGGGGGCGGGGCAGATACGCAGTATTTT.

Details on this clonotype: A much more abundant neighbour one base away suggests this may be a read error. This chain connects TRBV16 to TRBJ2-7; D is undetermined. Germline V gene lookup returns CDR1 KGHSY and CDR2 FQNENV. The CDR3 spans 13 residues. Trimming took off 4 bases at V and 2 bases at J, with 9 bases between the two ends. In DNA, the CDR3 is TGTGCCAGCAGCCGAGCTGGACCCTACGAGCAGTACTTC. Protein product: CASSRAGPYEQYF.

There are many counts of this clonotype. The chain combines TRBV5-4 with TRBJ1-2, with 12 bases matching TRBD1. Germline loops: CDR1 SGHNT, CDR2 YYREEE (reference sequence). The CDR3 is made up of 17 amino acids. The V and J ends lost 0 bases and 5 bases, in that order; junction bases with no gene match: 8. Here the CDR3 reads CASSLALGQGAEYGYTF. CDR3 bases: TGTGCCAGCAGCTTGGCCCTGGGACAGGGGGCAGAATATGGCTACACCTTC.

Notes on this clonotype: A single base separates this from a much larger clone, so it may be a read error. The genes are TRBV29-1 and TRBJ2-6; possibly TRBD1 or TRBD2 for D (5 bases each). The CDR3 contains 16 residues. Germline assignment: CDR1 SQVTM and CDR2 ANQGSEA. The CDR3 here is CSVEARTLSGADVLTF. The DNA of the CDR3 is TGCAGCGTTGAAGCCCGAACCCTATCCGGGGCCGACGTCCTGACTTTC.

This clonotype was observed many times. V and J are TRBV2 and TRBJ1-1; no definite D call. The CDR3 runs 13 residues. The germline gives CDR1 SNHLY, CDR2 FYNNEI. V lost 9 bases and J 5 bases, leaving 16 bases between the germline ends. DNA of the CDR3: TGTGCCAGTGCAGTGGGGTGGATTACTGAAGCTTTCTTT. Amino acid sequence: CASAVGWITEAFF.

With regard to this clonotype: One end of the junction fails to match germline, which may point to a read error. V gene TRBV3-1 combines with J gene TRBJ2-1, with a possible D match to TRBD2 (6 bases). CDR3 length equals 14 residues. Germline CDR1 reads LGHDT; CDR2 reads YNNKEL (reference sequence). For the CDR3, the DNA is TGTTCCAGCAGCCAAGCTGAACTAGCTGATGAGCAGTTCTTC. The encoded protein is CSSSQAELADEQFF.

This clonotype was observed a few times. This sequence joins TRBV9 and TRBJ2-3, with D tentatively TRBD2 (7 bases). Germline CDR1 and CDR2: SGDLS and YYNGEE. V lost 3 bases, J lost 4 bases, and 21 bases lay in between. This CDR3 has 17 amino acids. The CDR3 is CASSASLGGRPPDTQYF. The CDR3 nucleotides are TGTGCCAGCAGCGCTAGCCTGGGGGGGCGCCCCCCAGATACGCAGTATTTT.

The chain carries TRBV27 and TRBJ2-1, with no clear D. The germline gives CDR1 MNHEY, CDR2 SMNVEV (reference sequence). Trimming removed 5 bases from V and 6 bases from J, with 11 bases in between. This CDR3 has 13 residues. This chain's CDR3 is CASSARTSNEQFF. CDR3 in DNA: TGTGCCAGCAGTGCCCGGACGAGCAATGAGCAGTTCTTC.

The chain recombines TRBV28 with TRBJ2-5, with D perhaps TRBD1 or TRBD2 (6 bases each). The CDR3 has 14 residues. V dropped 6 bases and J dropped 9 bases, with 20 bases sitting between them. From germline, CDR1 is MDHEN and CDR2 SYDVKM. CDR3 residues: CASRPRGGWEPQYF. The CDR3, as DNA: TGTGCCAGCAGACCCAGGGGAGGTTGGGAGCCCCAGTACTTC.

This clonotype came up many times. CDR3 nucleotide sequence: TGTGCCAGCAGTGCGGGGTCGGGGGGCCTGTACCAAGAGACCCAGTACTTC. It encodes CASSAGSGGLYQETQYF. The chain recombines TRBV28 with TRBJ2-5, with D maybe TRBD2 (7 bases). V dropped 5 bases and J dropped 0 bases, with 19 bases sitting between them. The CDR3 extends over 17 amino acids. The germline gives CDR1 MDHEN, CDR2 SYDVKM.

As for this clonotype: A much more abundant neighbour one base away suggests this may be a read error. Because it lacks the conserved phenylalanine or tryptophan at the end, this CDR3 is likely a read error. DNA of the CDR3: TGCAGCGTTGAGAAGGGCGGCACCGGGGAGCTGTTTTGT. Its translation: CSVEKGGTGELFC. This sequence joins TRBV29-1 and TRBJ2-2; D gene ambiguous. The V end was cut by 3 bases, the J end by 4 bases, with 9 bases between. The CDR3 spans 13 residues. Germline V gene data show CDR1 as SQVTM and CDR2 as ANQGSEA.

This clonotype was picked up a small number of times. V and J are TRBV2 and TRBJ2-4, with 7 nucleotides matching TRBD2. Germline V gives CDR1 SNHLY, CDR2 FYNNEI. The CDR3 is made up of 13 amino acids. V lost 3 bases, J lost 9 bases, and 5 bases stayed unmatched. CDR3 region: CASSEGGRGIQYF. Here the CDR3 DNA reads TGTGCCAGCAGTGAGGGGGGGAGAGGCATTCAGTACTTC.